The 5 T cell receptor beta chains presented below share a single source sample, sequenced in a study of blood T cell repertoires in COVID-19. Generated by immunoSEQ multiplex PCR, the TCRdb table keeps only in-frame clones and is missing some. The data hold 75,000 or so clones, with around 90% observed a single time. The sequencing sample was made of peripheral blood. The source of these receptors is a man aged 50 to 60 with acute or convalescent COVID-19.

V usage is TRBV27 and J usage is TRBJ1-5; possibly TRBD1 for D (6 bases). Trimming took off 0 bases at V and 0 bases at J, with 9 bases between the two ends. The CDR3 has 16 amino acids. CDR1 MNHEY and CDR2 SMNVEV come from the germline V gene (reference sequence). This CDR3 is CASSLSGQISNQPQHF. DNA of the CDR3: TGTGCCAGCAGTTTATCCGGACAGATTAGCAATCAGCCCCAGCATTTT.

The CDR3 is CASSLDRVTSPLHF. CDR3 sequence (DNA): TGTGCCAGCAGCTTGGACAGGGTAACTTCACCCCTCCACTTT. This sequence joins TRBV5-4 and TRBJ1-6, with D tentatively TRBD1 (6 bases). V was pared by 0 bases and J by 9 bases, with 10 bases between. The CDR3 is made up of 14 amino acids. Germline lookup yields CDR1 SGHNT and CDR2 YYREEE (reference sequence). Full variable domain (remainder filled in from reference TRBV5-4 and TRBJ1-6): ETGVTQSPTHLIKTRGQQVTLRCSSQSGHNTVSWYQQALGQGPQFIFQYYREEENGRGNFPPRFSGLQFPNYSSELNVNALELDDSALYLCASSLDRVTSPLHFGNGTRLTVT.

V gene TRBV6-6 combines with J gene TRBJ2-3; the match to TRBD1 covers 10 bases. V was pared by 7 bases and J by 4 bases, with 8 bases of the junction left unmatched. Germline values: CDR1 MNHNY, CDR2 SVGAGI (reference sequence). CDR3 size: 15 residues. Here the CDR3 DNA reads TGTGCCAGCAATAGCCGGGACAGGGGAGCAGATACGCAGTATTTT. As protein: CASNSRDRGADTQYF.

The V call is TRBV12-5, the J call TRBJ1-5, with D hard to call. Germline assignment: CDR1 LGHNT and CDR2 FRNRAP. CDR3 length: 14 amino acids. The V end lost 5 bases, the J end lost 6 bases, and 14 bases lay between the germline ends. The CDR3 nucleotides are TGTGCTAGTGGTCCCGTCGGGGTACCTCAGCCCCAGCATTTT. It encodes CASGPVGVPQPQHF.

CDR3 residues: CASIPGQGISYEQYF. DNA of the CDR3: TGTGCCAGCATCCCCGGACAGGGTATTTCGTACGAGCAGTACTTC. The chain employs TRBV6-5 and TRBJ2-7; 8 bases are shared with TRBD1. Looked up from germline, CDR1 is MNHEY and CDR2 is SVGAGI. This CDR3 is built from 15 residues. V gave up 7 bases and J gave up 4 bases; unmatched junction bases: 12.